This TCR beta chain is drawn from a study of cytomegalovirus exposure and HLA in healthy donors. V was clipped by 10 bases and J by 6 bases, with 18 bases between them. Germline V gives CDR1 MDHEN, CDR2 SYDVKM. This CDR3 region has 13 residues. The method was immunoSEQ multiplex PCR; TCRdb's version includes in-frame clones alone and lacks a portion of them. This sample has some 70,000 clones, with 70% to 90% found just once. The donors were members of the approximately 120-subject validation cohort (separate from the approximately 670-subject first cohort). Notes on the study in general: High specificity and sensitivity for cytomegalovirus status were reported for the classifier.

In the case of this clone: The antigen remains undetermined.

The TCR sequence derives from a man younger than 40 in good health and CMV-seronegative. The chain uses TRBV28 and TRBJ1-2; D is perhaps TRBD1 (5 bases). The sequenced sample consisted of PBMCs. The CDR3, as DNA: TGTGCCATTTCAGGGATAAGTTGGAATGGCTACACCTTC. Protein product: CAISGISWNGYTF.